The 9 T cell receptor beta chains below were found in one sample sequenced in a study of T cells in Graves' hyperthyroidism and ophthalmopathy. Amplified TCR beta CDR3 regions derived from RNA transcripts. The HTBI primer set served for first-round RT-PCR of the TCR CDR3. A single record per CDR3 protein comes from TCRdb applying MiXCR to the multiplex PCR reads. The sample yields hundreds of thousands of distinct CDR3 sequences, about a sixth seen once. Sample: blood. Receptors originate from a woman aged 25-40 years with Graves' hyperthyroidism.

This clonotype has a count of ten or more. The chain couples TRBV6-1 to TRBJ2-1; 8 nucleotides align to TRBD2. V lost 7 bases and J lost 4; bases outside the gene matches: 9. Germline loops: CDR1 MNHNS, CDR2 SASEGT. The CDR3 is made up of 15 amino acids. The CDR3 sequence is CASIAGLVGYNEQFF. CDR3 nucleotide sequence: TGTGCCAGCATTGCGGGACTAGTCGGGTACAATGAGCAGTTCTTC.

This clonotype was detected a few times. One end of the junction does not line up with germline, which may come from a read error. The chain employs TRBV2 and TRBJ2-2; 7 nucleotides align to TRBD2. There are 16 residues in the CDR3. The germline CDR1 and CDR2 sequences are SNHLY and FYNNEI. The CDR3 DNA is TGTGTCAGCAGTGACCCGCTAGCGGCGAACACCGGGGAGCTGTTCTTT. As protein: CVSSDPLAANTGELFF.

This clonotype has a handful of counts. V is TRBV29-1 and J is TRBJ2-5; D tentatively fits TRBD1 or TRBD2 (5 bases each). Trimming shortened V by 5 bases and J by 4 bases, and 11 bases separated the two germline ends. This CDR3 spans 12 amino acids. From germline, CDR1 is SQVTM and CDR2 ANQGSEA. Here the CDR3 DNA reads TGCAGCGTTCCCCGGGACGGAGAGACCCAGTACTTC. Protein product: CSVPRDGETQYF.

This clonotype was picked up many times. The chain is built from TRBV7-9 and TRBJ2-1, with 7 bases identical to TRBD1. V shed 5 bases and J 8 bases; nucleotides not matched to a gene: 6. CDR3 length: 13 amino acids. Germline V gives CDR1 SEHNR, CDR2 FQNEAQ (reference sequence). CDR3 bases: TGTGCCAGCAGCCGACAGGGTCCATATGAGCAGTTCTTC. Translated, it gives CASSRQGPYEQFF.

V and J are TRBV28 and TRBJ2-7; D is tentatively TRBD1 or TRBD2 (5 bases each). V was clipped by 6 bases and J by 7 bases, with 19 bases between them. Germline lookup yields CDR1 MDHEN and CDR2 SYDVKM. This CDR3 has 14 residues. The CDR3 bases are TGTGCCAGCAGGAGTATTGAGGGGTTGCGGGAGCAGTACTTC. Amino acid sequence: CASRSIEGLREQYF.

The V and J genes are TRBV7-9 and TRBJ2-1, with D perhaps matching TRBD2 (6 bases). V was trimmed by 6 bases and J by 9 bases, leaving 27 bases between them. CDR3 length: 17 amino acids. Germline lookup yields CDR1 SEHNR and CDR2 FQNEAQ (reference sequence). CDR3 DNA: TGTGCCAGCAGTCCGCGTCTAGCGCCCGTTGGGGGTAGTGAGCAGTTCTTC. Protein product: CASSPRLAPVGGSEQFF.

The genes are TRBV3-1 and TRBJ2-7; D ambiguous. Trimming shortened V by 2 bases and J by 5 bases, and 13 bases separated the two germline ends. The CDR3 covers 14 residues. Germline CDR1 is LGHDT and CDR2 is YNNKEL (reference sequence). In nucleotides, the CDR3 is TGTGCCAGCAGCCAACAAATTAGAGTCCACGAGCAGTACTTC. Its protein is CASSQQIRVHEQYF.

This clonotype has at least ten counts. The V gene is TRBV3-1, the J gene TRBJ2-7; D remains ambiguous. The germline CDR1 and CDR2 sequences are LGHDT and YNNKEL (reference sequence). Trimming removed 0 bases at V and 5 bases at J, with 2 bases between. The CDR3 totals 11 residues. The CDR3 nucleotides are TGTGCCAGCAGCCAAGACCACGAGCAGTACTTC. This encodes CASSQDHEQYF.

There are many counts of this clonotype. V is TRBV5-1 and J is TRBJ1-4; maybe TRBD1 (6 bases). V shed 0 bases and J shed 5 bases, with 11 bases lying between them. CDR1 is SGHRS and CDR2 is YFSETQ in the germline V gene. The CDR3 is 15 amino acids. The CDR3 DNA is TGCGCCAGCAGCTTGGCCGGACAGATAAATGAAAAACTGTTTTTT. Translated: CASSLAGQINEKLFF.